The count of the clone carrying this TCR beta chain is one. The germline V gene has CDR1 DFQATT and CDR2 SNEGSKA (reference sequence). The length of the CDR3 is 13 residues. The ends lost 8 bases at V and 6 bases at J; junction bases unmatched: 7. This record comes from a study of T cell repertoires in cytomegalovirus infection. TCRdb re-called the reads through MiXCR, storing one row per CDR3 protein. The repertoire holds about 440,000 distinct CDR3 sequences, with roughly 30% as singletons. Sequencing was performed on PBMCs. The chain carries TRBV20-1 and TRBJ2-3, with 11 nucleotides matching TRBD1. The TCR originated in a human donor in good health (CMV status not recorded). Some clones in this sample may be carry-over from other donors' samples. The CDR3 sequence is CSRDRGVEDTQYF. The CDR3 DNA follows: TGCAGTCGGGACAGGGGGGTCGAGGATACGCAGTATTTT.